This TCR beta chain originates from a study of PD-1 blockade in mismatch repair-deficient tumors. Study summary: Patients had roughly twelve mismatch repair-deficient cancer types, all previously treated and progressing. Regarding the study as a whole: Tumor-resident clones, often absent from pretreatment blood, expanded after pembrolizumab and then contracted.

Mismatch repair deficiency was confirmed in all patients, by PCR or immunohistochemistry. Three pembrolizumab responders had their TCRs sequenced. CDR3 size: 16 residues. The germline CDR1 and CDR2 sequences are SGHTA and FQGNSA. Trimming cost V 5 bases and J 5 bases; bases outside gene matches: 11. A word on this clone: Its antigen is currently unknown.

Generated by immunoSEQ multiplex PCR, the TCRdb table keeps only in-frame clones and is missing some. The sample consists of tens of thousands of clones, approximately 80% of them appearing once. This TCR was sampled from an adult with mismatch repair-deficient cancer. The sequencing used peripheral blood, collected 4 weeks after starting pembrolizumab. The gene calls are TRBV7-2 and TRBJ2-2, with 7 bases matching TRBD1. Here the CDR3 DNA reads TGTGCCAGCAGCCCAGTCAAGGGGGCGCGGACCGGGGAGCTGTTTTTT. It encodes CASSPVKGARTGELFF.